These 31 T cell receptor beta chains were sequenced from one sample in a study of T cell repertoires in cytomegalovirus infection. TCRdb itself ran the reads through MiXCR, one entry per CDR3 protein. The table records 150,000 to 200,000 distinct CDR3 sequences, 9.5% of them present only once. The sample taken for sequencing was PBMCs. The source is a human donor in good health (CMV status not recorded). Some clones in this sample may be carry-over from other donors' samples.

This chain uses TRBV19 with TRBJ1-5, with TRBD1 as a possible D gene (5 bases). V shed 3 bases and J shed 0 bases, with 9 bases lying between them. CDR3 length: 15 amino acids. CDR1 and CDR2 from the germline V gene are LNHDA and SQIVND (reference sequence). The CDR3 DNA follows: TGTGCCAGTAGTATTCGGGACGCTAGCAATCAGCCCCAGCATTTT. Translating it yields CASSIRDASNQPQHF. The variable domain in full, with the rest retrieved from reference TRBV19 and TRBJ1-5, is DGGITQSPKYLFRKEGQNVTLSCEQNLNHDAMYWYRQDPGQGLRLIYYSQIVNDFQKGDIAEGYSVSREKKESFPLTVTSAQKNPTAFYLCASSIRDASNQPQHFGDGTRLSIL.

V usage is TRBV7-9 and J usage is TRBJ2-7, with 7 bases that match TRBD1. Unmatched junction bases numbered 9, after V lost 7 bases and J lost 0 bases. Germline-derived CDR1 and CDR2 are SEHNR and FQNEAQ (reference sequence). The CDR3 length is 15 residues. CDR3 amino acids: CASTPVGQSSYEQYF. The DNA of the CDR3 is TGTGCCAGCACCCCAGTGGGACAGAGCTCCTACGAGCAGTACTTC.

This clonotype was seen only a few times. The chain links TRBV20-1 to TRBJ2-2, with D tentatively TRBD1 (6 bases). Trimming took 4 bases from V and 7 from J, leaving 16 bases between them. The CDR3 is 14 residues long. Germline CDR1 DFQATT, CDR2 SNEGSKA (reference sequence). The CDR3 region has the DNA TGCAGTGCTACACTTACAGGGACGGTCGGGGAGCTGTTTTTT. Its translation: CSATLTGTVGELFF.

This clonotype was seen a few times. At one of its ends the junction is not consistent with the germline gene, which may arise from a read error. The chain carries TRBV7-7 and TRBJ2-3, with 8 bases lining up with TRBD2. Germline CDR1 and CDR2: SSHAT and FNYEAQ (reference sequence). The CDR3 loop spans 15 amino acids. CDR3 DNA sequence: TGTGCTAGCAGCCCAGGAAGCGGGAGAACAGATACGCAGTATTTT. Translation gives CASSPGSGRTDTQYF.

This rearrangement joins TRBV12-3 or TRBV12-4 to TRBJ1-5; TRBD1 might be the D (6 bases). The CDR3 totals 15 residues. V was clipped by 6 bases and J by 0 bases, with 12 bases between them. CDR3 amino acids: CASRSDSNSNQPQHF. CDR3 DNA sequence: TGTGCCAGCAGATCGGACAGTAATAGCAATCAGCCCCAGCATTTT.

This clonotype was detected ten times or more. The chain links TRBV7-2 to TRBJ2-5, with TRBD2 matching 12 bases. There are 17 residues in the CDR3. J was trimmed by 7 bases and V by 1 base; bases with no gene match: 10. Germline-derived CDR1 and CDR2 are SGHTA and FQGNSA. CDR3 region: CASSLDRTSGASGTQYF. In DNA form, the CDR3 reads TGTGCCAGCAGCTTAGACAGGACTAGCGGGGCTTCGGGGACCCAGTACTTC.

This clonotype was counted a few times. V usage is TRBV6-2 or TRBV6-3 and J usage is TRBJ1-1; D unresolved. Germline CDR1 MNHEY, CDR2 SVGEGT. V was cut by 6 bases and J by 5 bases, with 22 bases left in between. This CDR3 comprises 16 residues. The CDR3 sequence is CASSHEGKRAITEAFF. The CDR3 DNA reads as TGTGCCAGCAGCCACGAGGGAAAACGGGCGATTACTGAAGCTTTCTTT.

CDR3 coding DNA: TGTGCCAGCAGCCAAGACAAGTCCCGATACGAGCAGTACTTC. Protein product: CASSQDKSRYEQYF. The V call is TRBV14, the J call TRBJ2-7; D gene ambiguous. Trimming shortened V by 0 bases and J by 4 bases, and 10 bases separated the two germline ends. The length of the CDR3 is 14 residues. The germline CDR1 and CDR2 sequences are SGHDN and FVKESK.

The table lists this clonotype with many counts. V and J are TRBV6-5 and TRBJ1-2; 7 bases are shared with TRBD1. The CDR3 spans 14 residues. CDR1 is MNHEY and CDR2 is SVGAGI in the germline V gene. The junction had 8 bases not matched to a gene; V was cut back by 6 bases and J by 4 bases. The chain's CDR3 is CASRSNRGSYGYTF. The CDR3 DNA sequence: TGTGCCAGCAGGAGTAACAGGGGTAGCTATGGCTACACCTTC.

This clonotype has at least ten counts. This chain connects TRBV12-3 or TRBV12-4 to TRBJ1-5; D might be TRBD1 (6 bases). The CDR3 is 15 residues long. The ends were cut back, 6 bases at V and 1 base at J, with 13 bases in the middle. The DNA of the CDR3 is TGTGCCAGCAGATCGGGGGGGGGCAGCAATCAGCCCCAGCATTTT. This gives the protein CASRSGGGSNQPQHF.

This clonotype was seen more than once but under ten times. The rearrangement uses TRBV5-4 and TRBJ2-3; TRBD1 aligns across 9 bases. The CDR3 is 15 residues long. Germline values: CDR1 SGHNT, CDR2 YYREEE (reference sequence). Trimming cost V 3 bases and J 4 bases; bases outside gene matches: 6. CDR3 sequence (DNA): TGTGCCAGCAGCTCCGACAGGGGGTTCGCAGATACGCAGTATTTT. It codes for CASSSDRGFADTQYF.

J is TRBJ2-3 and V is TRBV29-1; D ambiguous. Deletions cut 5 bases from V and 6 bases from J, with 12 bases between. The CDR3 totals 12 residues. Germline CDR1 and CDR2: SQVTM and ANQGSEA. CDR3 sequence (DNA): TGCAGCGTTCTAACGGGTAGGGATACGCAGTATTTT. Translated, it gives CSVLTGRDTQYF.

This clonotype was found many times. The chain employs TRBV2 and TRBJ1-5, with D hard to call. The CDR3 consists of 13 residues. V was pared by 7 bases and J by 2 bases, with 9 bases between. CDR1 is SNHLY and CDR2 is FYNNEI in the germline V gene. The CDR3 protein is CASTREGNQPQHF. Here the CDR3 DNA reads TGTGCCAGCACTAGGGAGGGCAATCAGCCCCAGCATTTT.

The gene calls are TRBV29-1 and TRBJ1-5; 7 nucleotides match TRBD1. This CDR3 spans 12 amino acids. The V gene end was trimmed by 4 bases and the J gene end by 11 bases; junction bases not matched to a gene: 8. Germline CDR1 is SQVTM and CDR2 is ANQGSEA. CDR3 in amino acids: CSVVGQSGAQHF. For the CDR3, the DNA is TGCAGCGTTGTGGGACAGTCCGGAGCCCAGCATTTT.

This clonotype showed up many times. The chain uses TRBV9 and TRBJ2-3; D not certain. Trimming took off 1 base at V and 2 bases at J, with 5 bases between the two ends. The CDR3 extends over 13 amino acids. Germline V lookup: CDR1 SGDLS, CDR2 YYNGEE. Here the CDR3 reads CASSVRTTDTQYF. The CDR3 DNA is TGTGCCAGCAGCGTAAGGACCACAGATACGCAGTATTTT. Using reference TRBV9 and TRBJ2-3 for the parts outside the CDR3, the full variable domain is DSGVTQTPKHLITATGQRVTLRCSPRSGDLSVYWYQQSLDQGLQFLIQYYNGEERAKGNILERFSAQQFPDLHSELNLSSLELGDSALYFCASSVRTTDTQYFGPGTRLTVL.

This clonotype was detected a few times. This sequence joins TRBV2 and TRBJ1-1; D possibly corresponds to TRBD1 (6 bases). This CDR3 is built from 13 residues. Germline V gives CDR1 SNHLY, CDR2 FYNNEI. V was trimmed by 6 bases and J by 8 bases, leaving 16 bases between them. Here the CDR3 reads CASRDHRVGEAFF. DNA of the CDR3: TGTGCCAGCAGGGACCACAGGGTAGGAGAAGCTTTCTTT.

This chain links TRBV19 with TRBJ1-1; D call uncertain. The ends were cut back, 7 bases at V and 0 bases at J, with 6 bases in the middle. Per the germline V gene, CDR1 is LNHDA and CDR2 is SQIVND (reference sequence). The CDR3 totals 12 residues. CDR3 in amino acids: CASNNMNTEAFF. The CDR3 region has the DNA TGTGCCAGTAACAACATGAACACTGAAGCTTTCTTT.

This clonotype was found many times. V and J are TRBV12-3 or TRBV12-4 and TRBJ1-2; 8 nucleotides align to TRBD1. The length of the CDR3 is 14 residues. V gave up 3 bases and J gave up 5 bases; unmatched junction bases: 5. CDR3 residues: CASSFGQGSYGYTF. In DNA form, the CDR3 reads TGTGCCAGCAGTTTCGGACAGGGATCATATGGCTACACCTTC.

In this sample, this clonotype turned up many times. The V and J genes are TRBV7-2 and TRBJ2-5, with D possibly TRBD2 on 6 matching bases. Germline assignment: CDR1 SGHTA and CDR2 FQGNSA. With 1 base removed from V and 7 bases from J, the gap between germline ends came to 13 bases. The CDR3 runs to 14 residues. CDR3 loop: CASSLVGQGGTQYF. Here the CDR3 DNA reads TGTGCCAGCAGCTTAGTTGGGCAGGGAGGGACCCAGTACTTC.

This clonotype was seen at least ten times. The CDR3 bases are TGTGCCAGCAGCTTAAGTCCCTACCGCGGCGAGCAGTACTTC. It encodes CASSLSPYRGEQYF. The V and J genes are TRBV7-2 and TRBJ2-7, with D unresolved. Germline V gene lookup returns CDR1 SGHTA and CDR2 FQGNSA. V shed 2 bases and J shed 6 bases, with 14 bases lying between them. The CDR3 is made up of 14 amino acids.

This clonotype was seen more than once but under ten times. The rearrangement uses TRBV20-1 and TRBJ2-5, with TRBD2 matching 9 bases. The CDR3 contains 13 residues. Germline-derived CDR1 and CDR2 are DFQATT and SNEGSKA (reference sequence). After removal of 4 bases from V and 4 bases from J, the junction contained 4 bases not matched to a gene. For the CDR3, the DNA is TGCAGTGCTATGCTAGCGGGGCGAGAGACCCAGTACTTC. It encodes CSAMLAGRETQYF.

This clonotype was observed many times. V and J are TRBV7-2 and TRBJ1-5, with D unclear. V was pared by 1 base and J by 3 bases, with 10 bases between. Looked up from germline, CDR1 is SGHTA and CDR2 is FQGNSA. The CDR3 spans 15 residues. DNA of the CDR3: TGTGCCAGCAGCTTAGTGGGCCACCTCAATCAGCCCCAGCATTTT. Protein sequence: CASSLVGHLNQPQHF.

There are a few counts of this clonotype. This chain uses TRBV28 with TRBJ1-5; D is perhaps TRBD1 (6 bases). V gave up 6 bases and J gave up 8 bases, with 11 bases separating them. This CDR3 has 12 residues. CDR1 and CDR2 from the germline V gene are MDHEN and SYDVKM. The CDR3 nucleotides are TGTGCCAGCAGCATCGCAGGGGAGCCCCAGCATTTT. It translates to CASSIAGEPQHF.

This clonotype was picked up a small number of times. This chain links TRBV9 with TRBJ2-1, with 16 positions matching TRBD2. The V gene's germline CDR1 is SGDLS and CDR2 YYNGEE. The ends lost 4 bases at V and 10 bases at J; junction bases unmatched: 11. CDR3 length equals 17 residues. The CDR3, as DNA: TGTGCCAGCAGCCCCCGCCCGGGACTAGCGGGAGGGGTGGAGCAGTTCTTC. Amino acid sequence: CASSPRPGLAGGVEQFF.

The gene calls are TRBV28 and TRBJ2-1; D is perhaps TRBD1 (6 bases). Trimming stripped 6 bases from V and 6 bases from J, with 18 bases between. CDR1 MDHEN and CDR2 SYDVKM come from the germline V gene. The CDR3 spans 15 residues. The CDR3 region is CASRRTATKANEQFF. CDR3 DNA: TGTGCCAGCAGGAGGACAGCCACTAAGGCCAATGAGCAGTTCTTC.

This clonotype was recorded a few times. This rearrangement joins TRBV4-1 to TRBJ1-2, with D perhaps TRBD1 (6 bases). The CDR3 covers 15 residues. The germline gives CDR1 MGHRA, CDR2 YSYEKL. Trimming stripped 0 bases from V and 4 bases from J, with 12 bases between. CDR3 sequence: CASSQDRPTGYGYTF. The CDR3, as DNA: TGCGCCAGCAGCCAAGATCGACCGACAGGCTATGGCTACACCTTC.

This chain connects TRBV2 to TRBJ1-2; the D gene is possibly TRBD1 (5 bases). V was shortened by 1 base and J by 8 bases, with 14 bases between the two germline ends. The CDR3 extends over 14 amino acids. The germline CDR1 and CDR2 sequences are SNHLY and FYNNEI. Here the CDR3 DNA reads TGTGCCAGCAGTGAAGTGGGGCCAGTCGGAGGCTACACCTTC. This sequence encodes CASSEVGPVGGYTF.

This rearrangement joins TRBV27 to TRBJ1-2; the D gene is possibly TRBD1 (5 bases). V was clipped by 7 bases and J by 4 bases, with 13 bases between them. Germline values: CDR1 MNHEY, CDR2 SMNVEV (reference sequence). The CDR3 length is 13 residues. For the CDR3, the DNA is TGTGCCAGCAAGGGGCACAGAGTCTATGGCTACACCTTC. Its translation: CASKGHRVYGYTF.

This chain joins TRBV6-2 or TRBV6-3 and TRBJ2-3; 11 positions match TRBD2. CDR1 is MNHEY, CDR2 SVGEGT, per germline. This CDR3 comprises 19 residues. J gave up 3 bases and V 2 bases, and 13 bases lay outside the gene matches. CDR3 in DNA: TGTGCCAGCAGTTACAGGCTAGCGGGAGGTTTCTACAATACAGATACGCAGTATTTT. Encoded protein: CASSYRLAGGFYNTDTQYF.

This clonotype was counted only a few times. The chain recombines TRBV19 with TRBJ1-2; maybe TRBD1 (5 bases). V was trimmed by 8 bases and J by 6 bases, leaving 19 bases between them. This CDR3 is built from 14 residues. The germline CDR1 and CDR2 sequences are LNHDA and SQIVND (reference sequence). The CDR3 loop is CASYAGAGIHGYTF. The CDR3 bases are TGTGCCAGTTATGCCGGGGCCGGAATACATGGCTACACCTTC.

The CDR3 loop is CSASGQGATEAFF. For the CDR3, the DNA is TGCAGTGCTAGTGGACAGGGGGCAACTGAAGCTTTCTTT. The chain couples TRBV20-1 to TRBJ1-1, with 11 positions matching TRBD1. The V gene end was trimmed by 3 bases and the J gene end by 5 bases; junction bases not matched to a gene: 2. Germline V CDR1 and CDR2: DFQATT, SNEGSKA (reference sequence). The CDR3 covers 13 residues.